What follows is one T cell receptor beta chain and its context. Its antigen is unidentified. This sample was taken from a study of T cell responses to AZD1222 COVID-19 vaccine. Study-wide results and limits: Reports indicate that nearly half of spike-specific TCRs are directed at unmutated variant regions. Donors skewed white British and female; clonal diversity was possibly underestimated.

The CDR3 covers 14 residues. After removal of 4 bases from V and 5 bases from J, the junction contained 5 bases not matched to a gene. Per germline, CDR1 LGHDT and CDR2 YNNKEL (reference sequence). Analysis merged second doses at about 4 or about 12 weeks. Assay: immunoSEQ multiplex PCR; the TCRdb copy retains only in-frame clones and omits some. The sample holds 70,000 to 95,000 clones, 85% to 95% seen once. The TCR was taken from an adult who received the AZD1222 COVID-19 vaccine. The starting material was peripheral blood, obtained 28 days after the second AZD1222 dose. V gene TRBV3-1 (or the pseudogene TRBV3-2) combines with J gene TRBJ1-5; 7 nucleotides match TRBD1. The CDR3 is CASSRGTADQPQHF. The CDR3 nucleotides read TGTGCCAGCAGCCGCGGGACAGCTGATCAGCCCCAGCATTTT.